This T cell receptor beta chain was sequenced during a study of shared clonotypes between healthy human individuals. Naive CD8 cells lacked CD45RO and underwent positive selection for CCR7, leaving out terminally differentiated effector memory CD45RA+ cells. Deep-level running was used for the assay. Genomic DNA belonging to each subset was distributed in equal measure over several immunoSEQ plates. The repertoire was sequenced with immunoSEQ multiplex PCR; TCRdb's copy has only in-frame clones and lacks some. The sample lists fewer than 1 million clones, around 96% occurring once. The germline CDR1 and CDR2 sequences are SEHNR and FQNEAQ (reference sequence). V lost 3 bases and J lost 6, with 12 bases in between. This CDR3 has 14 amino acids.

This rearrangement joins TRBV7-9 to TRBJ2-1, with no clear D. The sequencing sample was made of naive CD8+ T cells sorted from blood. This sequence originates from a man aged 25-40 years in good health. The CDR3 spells CASSFPVRVNEQFF. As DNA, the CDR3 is TGTGCCAGCAGCTTTCCCGTTCGGGTCAATGAGCAGTTCTTC. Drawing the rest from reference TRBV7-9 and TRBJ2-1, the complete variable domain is DTGVSQNPRHKITKRGQNVTFRCDPISEHNRLYWYRQTLGQGPEFLTYFQNEAQLEKSRLLSDRFSAERPKGSFSTLEIQRTEQGDSAMYLCASSFPVRVNEQFFGPGTRLTVL.